Listed here is a single TCR beta chain. This sample is part of a study of blood T cell repertoires in COVID-19. Across the whole study: T cells, B-cell-depleted T cells, or PBMCs supplied cDNA or gDNA.

The germline gives CDR1 LGHDT, CDR2 YNNKEL (reference sequence). The ends were cut back, 0 bases at V and 5 bases at J, with 17 bases in the middle. CDR3 length equals 17 residues. In the original analysis: Estimated nucleated cell counts came from reference gene primer amplification. This table comes from immunoSEQ multiplex PCR, and its TCRdb copy is limited to in-frame clones, with some not included. V and J calls and clone size are as listed in that table; D and trimming were resolved from the DNA. The sample records roughly 130,000 clones, 80% to 90% being singletons. The specimen was peripheral blood. This clonotype was obtained from a man aged 60 to 69 with active or convalescent COVID-19. The J gene is TRBJ2-1, the V gene TRBV3-1 (or the pseudogene TRBV3-2); weak D call: TRBD2 (6 bases). The CDR3 is CASSQDPTAGSHNEQFF. In nucleotides, the CDR3 is TGTGCCAGCAGCCAAGACCCTACGGCGGGGTCCCACAATGAGCAGTTCTTC.